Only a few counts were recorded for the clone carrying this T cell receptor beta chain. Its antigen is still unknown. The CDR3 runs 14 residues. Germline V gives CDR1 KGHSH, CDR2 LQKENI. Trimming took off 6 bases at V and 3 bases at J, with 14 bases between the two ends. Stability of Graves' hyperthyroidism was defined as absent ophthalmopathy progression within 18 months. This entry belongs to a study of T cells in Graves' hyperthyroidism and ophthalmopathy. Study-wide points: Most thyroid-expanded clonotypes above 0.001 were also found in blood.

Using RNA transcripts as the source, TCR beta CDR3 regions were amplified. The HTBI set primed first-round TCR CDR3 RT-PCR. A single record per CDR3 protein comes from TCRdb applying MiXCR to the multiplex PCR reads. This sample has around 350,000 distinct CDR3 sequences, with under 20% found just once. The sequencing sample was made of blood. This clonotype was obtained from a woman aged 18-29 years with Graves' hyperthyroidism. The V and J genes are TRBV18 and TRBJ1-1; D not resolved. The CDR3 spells CASSTAPRDTEAFF. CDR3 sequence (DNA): TGTGCCAGCTCGACGGCCCCACGAGACACTGAAGCTTTCTTT.